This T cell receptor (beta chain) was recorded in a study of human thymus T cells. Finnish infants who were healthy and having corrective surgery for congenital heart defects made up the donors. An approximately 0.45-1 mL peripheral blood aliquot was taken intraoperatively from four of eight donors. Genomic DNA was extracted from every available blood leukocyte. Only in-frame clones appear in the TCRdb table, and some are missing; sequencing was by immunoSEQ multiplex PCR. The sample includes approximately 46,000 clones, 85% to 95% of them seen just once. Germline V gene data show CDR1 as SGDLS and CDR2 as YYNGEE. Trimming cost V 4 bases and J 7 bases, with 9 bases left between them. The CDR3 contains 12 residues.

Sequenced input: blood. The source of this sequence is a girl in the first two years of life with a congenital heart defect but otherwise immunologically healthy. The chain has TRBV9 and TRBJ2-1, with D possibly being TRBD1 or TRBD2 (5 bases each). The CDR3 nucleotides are TGTGCCAGCAGCATCTGGGGGAATGAGCAGTTCTTC. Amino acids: CASSIWGNEQFF.